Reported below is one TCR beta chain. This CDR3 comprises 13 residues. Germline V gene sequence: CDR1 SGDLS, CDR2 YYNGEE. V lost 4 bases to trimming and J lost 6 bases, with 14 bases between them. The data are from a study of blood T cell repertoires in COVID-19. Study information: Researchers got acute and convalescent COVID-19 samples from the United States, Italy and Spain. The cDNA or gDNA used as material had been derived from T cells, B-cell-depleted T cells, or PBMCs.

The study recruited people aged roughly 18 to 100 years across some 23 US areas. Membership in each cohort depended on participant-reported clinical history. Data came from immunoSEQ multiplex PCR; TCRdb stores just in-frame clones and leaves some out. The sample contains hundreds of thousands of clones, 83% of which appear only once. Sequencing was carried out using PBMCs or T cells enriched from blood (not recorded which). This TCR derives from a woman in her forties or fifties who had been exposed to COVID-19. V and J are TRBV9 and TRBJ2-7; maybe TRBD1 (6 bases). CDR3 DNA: TGTGCCAGCAGCAAATTACAGGGAAGCGAGCAGTACTTC. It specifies CASSKLQGSEQYF.